Below are 18 T cell receptor beta chains sequenced from a single sample in a study of blood T cell repertoires in COVID-19. This table comes from immunoSEQ multiplex PCR, and its TCRdb copy is limited to in-frame clones, with some not included. The table records some 50,000 clones, approximately 88% of them present only once. Sequencing input: peripheral blood. Receptor source: a man aged 70 or older with acute or convalescent COVID-19.

The V gene is TRBV3-1 (or the pseudogene TRBV3-2), the J gene TRBJ2-5, with a weak D call TRBD2 (5 bases). Germline-derived CDR1 and CDR2 are LGHDT and YNNKEL (reference sequence). The CDR3 has 14 amino acids. The V gene lost 4 bases and the J gene lost 5 bases, with 14 bases spanning the gap. The CDR3 region has the DNA TGTGCCAGCAGCCTCTACGGGATAGGGGAGACCCAGTACTTC. Protein product: CASSLYGIGETQYF.

V is TRBV4-3 and J is TRBJ2-6, with a tentative D call TRBD2 (5 bases). The CDR3 has 19 residues. V lost 0 bases and J 4 bases, leaving 19 bases between the germline ends. Germline V gene lookup returns CDR1 LGHNA and CDR2 YSLEER. CDR3 region: CASSQDGQARRRGANVLTF. The CDR3 nucleotides are TGCGCCAGCAGCCAAGATGGGCAGGCTAGGAGGAGGGGGGCCAACGTCCTGACTTTC.

V gene TRBV3-1 (or the pseudogene TRBV3-2) combines with J gene TRBJ2-2; D unclear. Trimming took off 7 bases at V and 5 bases at J, with 14 bases between the two ends. The CDR3 extends over 14 amino acids. The germline V gene has CDR1 LGHDT and CDR2 YNNKEL (reference sequence). The DNA of the CDR3 is TGTGCCAGCACCTACAGTTCACGGACCGGGGAGCTGTTTTTT. This sequence encodes CASTYSSRTGELFF.

V and J are TRBV5-4 and TRBJ1-5; no firm D call. The CDR3 runs 14 residues. Trimming removed 1 base at V and 7 bases at J, with 12 bases between. From germline, CDR1 is SGHNT and CDR2 YYREEE (reference sequence). CDR3: CASSLMGGGQPQHF. The CDR3 DNA reads TGTGCCAGCAGCTTGATGGGAGGAGGGCAGCCCCAGCATTTT. The variable domain in full, with the rest retrieved from reference TRBV5-4 and TRBJ1-5, is ETGVTQSPTHLIKTRGQQVTLRCSSQSGHNTVSWYQQALGQGPQFIFQYYREEENGRGNFPPRFSGLQFPNYSSELNVNALELDDSALYLCASSLMGGGQPQHFGDGTRLSIL.

This clone showed up just a few times. V usage is TRBV20-1 and J usage is TRBJ1-3; weak D call: TRBD1 (6 bases). Trimming removed 5 bases from V and 10 bases from J, with 24 bases in between. Germline CDR1 is DFQATT and CDR2 is SNEGSKA (reference sequence). The CDR3 has 15 amino acids. CDR3 nucleotides: TGCAGTGCTGGTGGGGACACCTCTGGCGGAAGGACCATATATTTT. Amino acid sequence: CSAGGDTSGGRTIYF.

The V and J genes are TRBV7-2 and TRBJ1-4; D is undetermined. The CDR3 is made up of 15 amino acids. V lost 0 bases, J lost 8 bases, and 13 bases lay in between. Germline CDR1 SGHTA, CDR2 FQGNSA. CDR3 loop: CASSLAGGGPEKLFF. In DNA, the CDR3 is TGTGCCAGCAGCTTAGCTGGCGGAGGACCGGAAAAACTGTTTTTT.

This chain connects TRBV10-3 to TRBJ2-6; the match to TRBD2 covers 7 bases. The length of the CDR3 is 15 residues. V lost 8 bases, J lost 0 bases, and 4 bases stayed unmatched. The germline V gene has CDR1 ENHRY and CDR2 SYGVKD. The CDR3 spells CAIGGGDSGANVLTF. CDR3 DNA: TGTGCCATCGGTGGGGGGGACTCTGGGGCCAACGTCCTGACTTTC.

The rearrangement uses TRBV19 and TRBJ2-2; TRBD1 might be the D (5 bases). Trimming removed 10 bases at V and 1 base at J, with 10 bases between. The CDR3 consists of 13 residues. The germline CDR1 and CDR2 sequences are LNHDA and SQIVND (reference sequence). For the CDR3, the DNA is TGTGCCATACAAGACAGGAACACCGGGGAGCTGTTTTTT. This codes for CAIQDRNTGELFF.

The chain uses TRBV7-2 and TRBJ1-5; D not certain. CDR1 and CDR2 (germline): SGHTA, FQGNSA. The V gene lost 0 bases and the J gene lost 7 bases, with 13 bases spanning the gap. CDR3 size: 15 residues. CDR3 in amino acids: CASSLAAGMRQPQHF. DNA for the CDR3: TGTGCCAGCAGCTTAGCGGCGGGGATGAGGCAGCCCCAGCATTTT.

The rearrangement joins TRBV7-6 to TRBJ2-2; the D gene is possibly TRBD2 (5 bases). There are 15 residues in the CDR3. The V and J ends lost 6 bases and 4 bases respectively, with 15 bases between them. Germline assignment: CDR1 SGHVS and CDR2 FNYEAQ. DNA of the CDR3: TGTGCCAGCAGTTGGGCTACGGGATTCACCGGGGAGCTGTTTTTT. The encoded protein is CASSWATGFTGELFF.

CDR3 loop: CASSQGTATEAFF. As DNA, the CDR3 is TGTGCCAGCAGCCAAGGGACAGCCACTGAAGCTTTCTTT. V is TRBV7-3 and J is TRBJ1-1; 7 bases align to TRBD1. J lost 4 bases, V lost 5 bases, and 4 bases had no gene match. The germline V gene has CDR1 SGHTA and CDR2 FQGTGA. The CDR3 length is 13 residues.

This chain connects TRBV28 to TRBJ1-2; 8 bases map to TRBD1. CDR1 is MDHEN and CDR2 is SYDVKM in the germline V gene. Unmatched junction bases numbered 9, after V lost 2 bases and J lost 4 bases. CDR3 length: 16 residues. CDR3 amino acids: CASSLSGQGPFYGYTF. CDR3 DNA: TGTGCCAGCAGTTTAAGTGGACAGGGCCCTTTCTATGGCTACACCTTC.

V is TRBV12-5 and J is TRBJ1-1; 7 nucleotides agree with TRBD1. Trimming cost V 6 bases and J 5 bases; bases outside gene matches: 15. Germline CDR1 reads LGHNT; CDR2 reads FRNRAP. This CDR3 spans 16 amino acids. The CDR3 DNA sequence: TGTGCTAGTGGCCCGACGGGACAGCCGAGAGGGACTGAAGCTTTCTTT. Translating gives CASGPTGQPRGTEAFF.

V usage is TRBV7-2 and J usage is TRBJ2-6; 10 bases are a match to TRBD1. This CDR3 contains 19 residues. Germline V gene sequence: CDR1 SGHTA, CDR2 FQGNSA. With V trimmed by 4 bases and J by 4 bases, 13 bases remained unmatched. CDR3: CASSSPGGTGVSGANVLTF. The CDR3 nucleotides read TGTGCCAGCAGCTCGCCGGGGGGGACAGGGGTCTCCGGGGCCAACGTCCTGACTTTC.

The chain combines TRBV30 with TRBJ2-2; the match to TRBD1 covers 9 bases. The trim removed 1 base at V and 3 bases at J, leaving 12 bases unmatched. Germline CDR1 GTSNPN, CDR2 SVGIG (reference sequence). The CDR3 has 18 residues. The CDR3 region is CAWSGGQGFEADTGELFF. CDR3 DNA sequence: TGTGCCTGGAGTGGAGGACAGGGGTTCGAAGCGGACACCGGGGAGCTGTTTTTT.

This clone occurred once. V gene TRBV7-9 combines with J gene TRBJ2-5; 15 bases agree with TRBD2. CDR1 is SEHNR and CDR2 is FQNEAQ in the germline V gene (reference sequence). The junction had 2 bases not matched to a gene; V was cut back by 4 bases and J by 5 bases. The CDR3 runs 15 residues. The CDR3 nucleotides are TGTGCCAGCAGCTCAGGACTAGCGGGAGGGGAGACCCAGTACTTC. It yields the protein CASSSGLAGGETQYF.

The chain employs TRBV11-2 and TRBJ1-1; the D gene is possibly TRBD1 (5 bases). The V and J ends lost 4 bases and 3 bases respectively, with 9 bases between them. The CDR3 is 13 amino acids. The germline V gene has CDR1 SGHAT and CDR2 FQNNGV. DNA for the CDR3: TGTGCCAGCAGCTCCCAGGGCCACACTGAAGCTTTCTTT. Protein sequence: CASSSQGHTEAFF.

V and J are TRBV7-9 and TRBJ1-6, with D possibly matching TRBD1 (6 bases). CDR1 is SEHNR and CDR2 is FQNEAQ in the germline V gene (reference sequence). This CDR3 is 14 amino acids long. V was pared by 4 bases and J by 9 bases, with 13 bases between. This CDR3 reads CASSSGGPGSPLHF. CDR3 in DNA: TGTGCCAGCAGCTCGGGGGGGCCGGGTTCACCCCTCCACTTT. The variable domain in full, completed from reference TRBV7-9 and TRBJ1-6, reads DTGVSQNPRHKITKRGQNVTFRCDPISEHNRLYWYRQTLGQGPEFLTYFQNEAQLEKSRLLSDRFSAERPKGSFSTLEIQRTEQGDSAMYLCASSSGGPGSPLHFGNGTRLTVT.